This T cell receptor (beta chain) was retrieved from a study of spatial heterogeneity in lung cancer. Overall study context: Each unique TCR and UMI combination was seen more than ten times on average in raw reads.

Every molecule of TCR cDNA had its own unique molecular identifier. TCRdb itself ran the 5' RACE reads through MiXCR, one entry per CDR3 protein. The table records more than 10,000 distinct CDR3 sequences, around 5% of them present only once. Time point defined: sample taken at primary tumor resection. Extraction of whole RNA from tumor, nontumor lung or frozen PBMC preceded unsorted sequencing. By frequency in the sample, this clonotype is medium-sized. Its specificity is unknown. This CDR3 is 12 amino acids long. Trimming stripped 5 bases from V and 3 bases from J, with 6 bases between. Per germline, CDR1 KGHSH and CDR2 LQKENI. Study-wide results and limits: Mutation counts in tumors were tracked by counts of expanded intratumoral alpha and beta TCRs.

The receptor comes from a male donor with early-stage non-small cell lung cancer. The sequenced sample was lung tumor tissue, obtained at surgery. This sequence joins TRBV18 and TRBJ2-3; D remains unclear. The CDR3 DNA reads TGTGCCAGCTCAGCATCGACAGATACGCAGTATTTT. This sequence encodes CASSASTDTQYF.